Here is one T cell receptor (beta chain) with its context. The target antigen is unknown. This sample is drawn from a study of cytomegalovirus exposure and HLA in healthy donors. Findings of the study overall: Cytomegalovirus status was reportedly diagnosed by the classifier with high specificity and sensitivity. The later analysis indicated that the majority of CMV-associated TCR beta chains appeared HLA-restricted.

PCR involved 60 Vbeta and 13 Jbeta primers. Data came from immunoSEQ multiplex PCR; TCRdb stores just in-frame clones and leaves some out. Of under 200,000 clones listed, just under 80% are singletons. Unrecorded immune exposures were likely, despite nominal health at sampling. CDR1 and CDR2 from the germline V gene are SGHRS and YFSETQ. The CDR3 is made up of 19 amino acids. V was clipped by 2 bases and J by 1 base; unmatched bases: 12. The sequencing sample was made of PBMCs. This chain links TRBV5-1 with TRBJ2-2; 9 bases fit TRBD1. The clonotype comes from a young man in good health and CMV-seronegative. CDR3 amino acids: CASSLSGTGPLLNTGELFF. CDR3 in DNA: TGCGCCAGCAGCTTATCCGGGACAGGGCCTCTCCTGAACACCGGGGAGCTGTTTTTT.